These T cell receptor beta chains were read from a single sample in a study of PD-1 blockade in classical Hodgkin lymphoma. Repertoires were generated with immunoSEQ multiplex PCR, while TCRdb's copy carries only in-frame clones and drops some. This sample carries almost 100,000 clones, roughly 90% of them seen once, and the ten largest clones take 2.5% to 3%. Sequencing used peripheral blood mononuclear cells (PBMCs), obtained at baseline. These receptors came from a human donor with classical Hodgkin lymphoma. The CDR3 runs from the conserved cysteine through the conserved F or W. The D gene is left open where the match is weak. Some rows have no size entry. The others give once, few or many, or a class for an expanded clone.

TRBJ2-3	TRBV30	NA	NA	TGTGCCTGGGACGCCGGGGGAGGGGGGGCAGATACGCAGTATTTT	CAWDAGGGGADTQYF
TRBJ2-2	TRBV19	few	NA	TGTGCCAGTAGTATGAAGGCCATTACCGGGGAGCTGTTTTTT	CASSMKAITGELFF
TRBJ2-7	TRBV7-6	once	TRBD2	TGTGCCAGCAGCTTACGACTAGCGGGAGACCCCTACGAGCAGTACTTC	CASSLRLAGDPYEQYF
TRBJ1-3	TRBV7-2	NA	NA	TGTGCCAGCAGCTCCGACACCTCTGGAAACACCATATATTTT	CASSSDTSGNTIYF
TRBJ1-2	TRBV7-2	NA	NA	TGTGCCAGCAGCTTAGAGGTGGGGGCAAGTGGCTACACCTTC	CASSLEVGASGYTF
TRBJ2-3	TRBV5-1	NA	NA	TGCGCCAGCTTGTCCATCCCAACAGATACGCAGTATTTT	CASLSIPTDTQYF
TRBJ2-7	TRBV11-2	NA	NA	TGTGCCAGCAGCTTAGTTGGCAGAAAGAGTAACTACGAGCAGTACTTC	CASSLVGRKSNYEQYF
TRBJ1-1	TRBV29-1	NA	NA	TGCAGCGTTGACAGGGGAACCCCTGAAGCTTTCTTT	CSVDRGTPEAFF
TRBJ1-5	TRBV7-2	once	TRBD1	TGTGCCAGCAGCTTGGGGACAGCGGATCAGCCCCAGCATTTT	CASSLGTADQPQHF
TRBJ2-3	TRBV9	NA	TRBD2	TGTGCCAGCAGCGTAGCAGCGGGAGGGCCGTTAGATACGCAGTATTTT	CASSVAAGGPLDTQYF
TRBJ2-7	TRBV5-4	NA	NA	TGTGCCAGCAGCCTACTCCCGCCTTCCTACGAGCAGTACTTC	CASSLLPPSYEQYF
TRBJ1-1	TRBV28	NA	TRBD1	TGTGCCAGCAGTTCCCCTCCAGGGGGAGACACTGAAGCTTTCTTT	CASSSPPGGDTEAFF
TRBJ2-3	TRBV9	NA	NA	TGTGCCAGCAGCGGAAGAGGAGGGGGAGGGACAGATACGCAGTATTTT	CASSGRGGGGTDTQYF
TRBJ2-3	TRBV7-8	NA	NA	TGTGCCAGCAGCTTAAAAATAGGGATGGATACGCAGTATTTT	CASSLKIGMDTQYF
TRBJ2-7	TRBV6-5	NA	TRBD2	TGTGCCAGCGGGCGGGAGCCTTACGAGCAGTACTTC	CASGREPYEQYF
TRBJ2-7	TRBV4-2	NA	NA	TGTGCCAGCAGCCAACTGAGGGGGTACGAGCAGTACTTC	CASSQLRGYEQYF
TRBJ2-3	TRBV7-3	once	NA	TGTGCCAGCAGCTTAACACGCTTTACAGATACGCAGTATTTT	CASSLTRFTDTQYF
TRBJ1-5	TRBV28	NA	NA	TGTGCCAGCAGTCCCCCCTACCAGCCCCAGCATTTT	CASSPPYQPQHF
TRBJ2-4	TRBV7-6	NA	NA	TGTGCCAGCAGCTTAGTTGAAGGAGCCAAAAACATTCAGTACTTC	CASSLVEGAKNIQYF
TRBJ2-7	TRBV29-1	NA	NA	TGCAGCGTTGACGGGCAACAAAACGAGCAGTACTTC	CSVDGQQNEQYF
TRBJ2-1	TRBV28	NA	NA	TGTGCCAGCAGTTGGGCGGTGACCTACAATGAGCAGTTCTTC	CASSWAVTYNEQFF
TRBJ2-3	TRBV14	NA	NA	TGTGCCAGCAAAGATCTCAGGGACAGCACAGATACGCAGTATTTT	CASKDLRDSTDTQYF
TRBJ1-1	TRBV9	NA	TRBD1	TGTGCCAGCAGCGGGTATCGTGGGACAGGCCCGAAGAACACTGAAGCTTTCTTT	CASSGYRGTGPKNTEAFF
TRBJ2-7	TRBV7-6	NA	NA	TGTGCCAGCAGCTTAGTCCCGGGAGACAGCTCCTACGAGCAGTACTTC	CASSLVPGDSSYEQYF